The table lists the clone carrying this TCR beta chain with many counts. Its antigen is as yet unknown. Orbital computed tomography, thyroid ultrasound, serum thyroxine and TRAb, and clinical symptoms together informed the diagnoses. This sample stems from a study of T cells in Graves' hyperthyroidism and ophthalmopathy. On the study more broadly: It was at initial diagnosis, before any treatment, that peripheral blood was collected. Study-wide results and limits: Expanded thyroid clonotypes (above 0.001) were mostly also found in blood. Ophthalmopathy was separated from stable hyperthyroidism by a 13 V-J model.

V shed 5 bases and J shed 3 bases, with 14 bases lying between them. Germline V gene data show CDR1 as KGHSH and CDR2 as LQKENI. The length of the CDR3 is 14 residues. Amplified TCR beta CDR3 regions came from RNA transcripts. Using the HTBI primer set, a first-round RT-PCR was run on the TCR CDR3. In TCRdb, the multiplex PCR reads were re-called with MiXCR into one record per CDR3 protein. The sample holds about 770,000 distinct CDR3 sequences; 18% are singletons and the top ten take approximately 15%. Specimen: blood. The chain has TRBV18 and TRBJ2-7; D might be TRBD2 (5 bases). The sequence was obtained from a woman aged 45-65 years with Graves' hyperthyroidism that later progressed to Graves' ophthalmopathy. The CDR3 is CASSAGREGYEQYF. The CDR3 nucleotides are TGTGCCAGCTCAGCCGGACGTGAGGGCTACGAGCAGTACTTC.